These 21 T cell receptor beta chains were all obtained from the same sample, sequenced in a study of cytomegalovirus exposure and HLA in healthy donors. The PCR had 60 Vbeta and 13 Jbeta primers. Some clones are missing from TCRdb's copy, which holds only in-frame ones; the method was immunoSEQ multiplex PCR. The sample has 83,000 or so clones, approximately 79% seen once. Input material: PBMCs. The origin of the receptors is a female donor in good health and CMV-seronegative.

Only one count was recorded for this clone. The rearrangement uses TRBV2 and TRBJ2-6, with D possibly matching TRBD1 (6 bases). V was pared by 8 bases and J by 4 bases, with 12 bases between. This CDR3 comprises 14 residues. Germline assignment: CDR1 SNHLY and CDR2 FYNNEI. The DNA of the CDR3 is TGTGCCAGCGAGTTGGACAGCGGGGCCAACGTCCTGACTTTC. It encodes CASELDSGANVLTF.

The CDR3 reads CASSAEQGSYGYTF. The CDR3 nucleotides read TGTGCCAGCAGCGCCGAACAGGGATCCTATGGCTACACCTTC. The chain couples TRBV9 to TRBJ1-2; D is perhaps TRBD1 (6 bases). CDR1 and CDR2 (germline): SGDLS, YYNGEE. With 3 bases removed from V and 4 bases from J, the gap between germline ends came to 13 bases. The CDR3 sequence is 14 residues long.

The rearrangement uses TRBV4-2 and TRBJ2-1; 8 nucleotides agree with TRBD2. V was clipped by 1 base and J by 10 bases; unmatched bases: 9. This CDR3 has 15 residues. Germline loops: CDR1 LGHNA, CDR2 YNFKEQ. In DNA form, the CDR3 reads TGTGCCAGCAGCCAAGGCTCAGCGGGGGAGGGAGAGCAGTTCTTC. Translating it yields CASSQGSAGEGEQFF.

The chain is built from TRBV6-5 and TRBJ2-7; 12 bases align to TRBD2. CDR3 size: 15 residues. J was trimmed by 1 base and V by 11 bases; bases with no gene match: 9. Germline-derived CDR1 and CDR2 are MNHEY and SVGAGI. This CDR3 is CAPSGRASVSYEQYF. CDR3 nucleotide sequence: TGTGCCCCTAGCGGGAGGGCCTCCGTTTCCTACGAGCAGTACTTC.

The V gene is TRBV2, the J gene TRBJ2-7, with TRBD1 matching over 9 bases. Germline CDR1 SNHLY, CDR2 FYNNEI. CDR3 length equals 14 residues. V dropped 7 bases and J dropped 4; count of bases not matched to a gene: 8. In nucleotides, the CDR3 is TGTGCCAGCAATCAACAGGGGGCGAGATACGAGCAGTACTTC. Translated: CASNQQGARYEQYF.

This chain connects TRBV27 to TRBJ2-7; D possibly corresponds to TRBD2 (6 bases). CDR1 MNHEY and CDR2 SMNVEV come from the germline V gene (reference sequence). The germline V and J ends were trimmed by 1 base and 4 bases, with 11 bases remaining between them. The CDR3 totals 14 residues. The CDR3 here is CASSLLADGYEQYF. Written as DNA, the CDR3 is TGTGCCAGCAGTTTATTAGCGGACGGATACGAGCAGTACTTC.

This clone appeared a single time. This chain joins TRBV6-1 and TRBJ1-6, with D possibly being TRBD1 (6 bases). Germline lookup yields CDR1 MNHNS and CDR2 SASEGT. The V gene lost 5 bases and the J gene lost 10 bases, with 15 bases spanning the gap. The CDR3 is 14 amino acids. DNA of the CDR3: TGTGCCAGCAGTCGGGCAGGGGCAGGATCACCCCTCCACTTT. This translates into CASSRAGAGSPLHF.

The V gene is TRBV30, the J gene TRBJ2-2, with 7 nucleotides matching TRBD1. Germline-derived CDR1 and CDR2 are GTSNPN and SVGIG (reference sequence). The CDR3 consists of 16 residues. Unmatched junction bases numbered 13, after V lost 2 bases and J lost 7 bases. CDR3 coding DNA: TGTGCCTGGAGTCCCTCCGGGACAGCCTTGGGCGGGGAGCTGTTTTTT. This codes for CAWSPSGTALGGELFF.

The chain joins TRBV29-1 to TRBJ2-1; a weak D match, TRBD2 (6 bases). This CDR3 contains 15 residues. CDR1 and CDR2 from the germline V gene are SQVTM and ANQGSEA. With 7 bases removed from V and 0 bases from J, the gap between germline ends came to 16 bases. The CDR3 DNA sequence: TGCAGCGCCCCGGACTATTCCAGCTCCTACAATGAGCAGTTCTTC. Amino acids: CSAPDYSSSYNEQFF.

Comments on this clone: The identical CDR3 is also encoded by other nucleotide sequences in the sample. CDR3 loop: CASSGQGGTEAFF. CDR3 DNA sequence: TGTGCCAGCAGTGGCCAGGGGGGAACTGAAGCTTTCTTT. The J gene is TRBJ1-1, the V gene TRBV2; 7 bases fit TRBD1. Germline CDR1 SNHLY, CDR2 FYNNEI. The CDR3 covers 13 residues. Trimming at V came to 4 bases and at J to 5 bases, leaving 4 bases not matched to a gene. The entire variable domain, with the rest obtained from reference TRBV2 and TRBJ1-1, is as follows: EPEVTQTPSHQVTQMGQEVILRCVPISNHLYFYWYRQILGQKVEFLVSFYNNEISEKSEIFDDQFSVERPDGSNFTLKIRSTKLEDSAMYFCASSGQGGTEAFFGQGTRLTVV.

The rearrangement joins TRBV2 to TRBJ1-4; TRBD1 is a possible D gene (5 bases). In germline, CDR1 is SNHLY, CDR2 FYNNEI. The CDR3 length is 15 residues. Trimming left V 7 bases short and J 0 bases short, with 12 bases between. The CDR3: CASIKGRTTNEKLFF. The CDR3 nucleotides are TGTGCCAGCATCAAGGGGAGGACAACTAATGAAAAACTGTTTTTT. The full variable domain, completed using reference TRBV2 and TRBJ1-4, is EPEVTQTPSHQVTQMGQEVILRCVPISNHLYFYWYRQILGQKVEFLVSFYNNEISEKSEIFDDQFSVERPDGSNFTLKIRSTKLEDSAMYFCASIKGRTTNEKLFFGSGTQLSVL.

The chain is built from TRBV5-1 and TRBJ2-3, with 7 bases matching TRBD1. Looked up from germline, CDR1 is SGHRS and CDR2 is YFSETQ. This CDR3 has 15 amino acids. V dropped 0 bases and J dropped 1; count of bases not matched to a gene: 2. In DNA form, the CDR3 reads TGCGCCAGCAGCTTGGCAGGACAGGGCACAGATACGCAGTATTTT. Translation gives CASSLAGQGTDTQYF.

This chain links TRBV5-1 with TRBJ2-5; D gene unclear. Germline-derived CDR1 and CDR2 are SGHRS and YFSETQ. The germline V and J ends were trimmed by 0 bases and 1 base, with 10 bases remaining between them. The CDR3 totals 15 residues. CDR3 protein: CASSLVGSAQETQYF. The CDR3 DNA is TGCGCCAGCAGCTTGGTCGGCAGCGCCCAAGAGACCCAGTACTTC. Full variable domain (remainder filled in from reference TRBV5-1 and TRBJ2-5): KAGVTQTPRYLIKTRGQQVTLSCSPISGHRSVSWYQQTPGQGLQFLFEYFSETQRNKGNFPGRFSGRQFSNSRSEMNVSTLELGDSALYLCASSLVGSAQETQYFGPGTRLLVL.

This rearrangement joins TRBV27 to TRBJ2-7; 10 bases align to TRBD2. Germline CDR1 MNHEY, CDR2 SMNVEV (reference sequence). There are 16 residues in the CDR3. The trim removed 3 bases at V and 4 bases at J, leaving 9 bases unmatched. The CDR3 region is CASSFFGAGGLYEQYF. The CDR3 bases are TGTGCCAGCAGTTTTTTCGGAGCGGGAGGGCTGTACGAGCAGTACTTC.

The chain has TRBV10-3 and TRBJ1-2, with D unclear. In germline, CDR1 is ENHRY, CDR2 SYGVKD. V gave up 0 bases and J gave up 12 bases, with 11 bases separating them. The CDR3 contains 12 residues. The CDR3 nucleotides are TGTGCCATCAGTGAGTCTTCCCAGGTTAACACCTTC. Encoded protein: CAISESSQVNTF.

The CDR3 is CASSLAGGNSPLHF. The CDR3 coding sequence is TGTGCCAGCAGCTTGGCAGGGGGTAATTCACCCCTCCACTTT. The chain joins TRBV7-6 to TRBJ1-6, with TRBD1 identical over 7 bases. The germline V gene has CDR1 SGHVS and CDR2 FNYEAQ. The CDR3 runs to 14 residues. The V gene end was trimmed by 3 bases and the J gene end by 6 bases; junction bases not matched to a gene: 2.

The J gene is TRBJ2-1, the V gene TRBV27; D call uncertain. CDR3 length: 13 amino acids. Germline V CDR1 and CDR2: MNHEY, SMNVEV (reference sequence). V dropped 3 bases and J dropped 4 bases, with 7 bases sitting between them. CDR3 sequence: CASSFGAYNEQFF. The CDR3 DNA follows: TGTGCCAGCAGTTTCGGAGCGTACAATGAGCAGTTCTTC.

The genes are TRBV15 and TRBJ2-7; TRBD1 aligns across 8 bases. CDR1 LNHNV and CDR2 YYDKDF come from the germline V gene (reference sequence). Trimming cost V 5 bases and J 0 bases; bases outside gene matches: 3. There are 14 residues in the CDR3. The CDR3 here is CATSSGGDSYEQYF. CDR3 sequence (DNA): TGTGCCACCAGCTCAGGGGGCGACTCCTACGAGCAGTACTTC. The complete variable domain, with remaining parts taken from reference TRBV15 and TRBJ2-7, reads DAMVIQNPRYQVTQFGKPVTLSCSQTLNHNVMYWYQQKSSQAPKLLFHYYDKDFNNEADTPDNFQSRRPNTSFCFLDIRSPGLGDTAMYLCATSSGGDSYEQYFGPGTRLTVT.

V usage is TRBV15 and J usage is TRBJ2-1, with TRBD2 matching 9 bases. CDR3 length equals 15 residues. Per germline, CDR1 LNHNV and CDR2 YYDKDF (reference sequence). With 7 bases clipped from V and 4 bases from J, the junction kept 8 bases outside the gene matches. CDR3 sequence reads: CATNQAGGSYNEQFF. The CDR3 coding sequence is TGTGCCACCAACCAGGCGGGGGGGTCATACAATGAGCAGTTCTTC.

This chain uses TRBV28 with TRBJ2-5, with TRBD2 matching 8 bases. The trim removed 4 bases at V and 5 bases at J, leaving 6 bases unmatched. CDR3 size: 14 residues. Germline V lookup: CDR1 MDHEN, CDR2 SYDVKM. CDR3 nucleotides: TGTGCCAGCAGTTCGGGACTAGGTAGGGAGACCCAGTACTTC. The encoded protein is CASSSGLGRETQYF.

A remark on this clone: One junction end disagrees with the germline gene, perhaps due to a read error. The chain has TRBV7-9 and TRBJ2-7; the match to TRBD2 covers 10 bases. Germline V lookup: CDR1 SEHNR, CDR2 FQNEAQ (reference sequence). CDR3 length equals 14 residues. The CDR3: CSSRALAGAYEQYF. In DNA, the CDR3 is TGTTCCAGCAGGGCTCTAGCGGGGGCCTACGAGCAGTACTTC.